This entry lists 4 T cell receptor beta chains sequenced from one sample in a study of blood T cell repertoires in COVID-19. TCRdb keeps only in-frame clones here, not all; method: immunoSEQ multiplex PCR. The repertoire includes a few hundred thousand clones, 70% to 90% of them detected once, and around 6% sits in the top ten. The sequenced material came from PBMCs or T cells enriched from blood (not recorded which). All receptors come from a woman younger than 45 who had recovered from COVID-19.

The J gene is TRBJ2-2, the V gene TRBV5-1, with D perhaps TRBD2 (6 bases). The length of the CDR3 is 14 residues. Germline V gene lookup returns CDR1 SGHRS and CDR2 YFSETQ. V was shortened by 4 bases and J by 4 bases, with 11 bases between the two germline ends. CDR3 nucleotide sequence: TGCGCCAGCAGCACCGGGACTCCCACCGGGGAGCTGTTTTTT. Protein product: CASSTGTPTGELFF.

The chain uses TRBV4-3 and TRBJ1-2; 7 bases agree with TRBD1. The CDR3 totals 14 residues. Germline assignment: CDR1 LGHNA and CDR2 YSLEER. With V trimmed by 2 bases and J by 11 bases, 11 bases remained unmatched. The CDR3 protein is CASSQSTGLGEYTF. CDR3 DNA sequence: TGCGCCAGCAGCCAATCGACAGGGCTGGGCGAGTACACCTTC.

The chain combines TRBV11-2 with TRBJ2-1, with 7 bases matching TRBD1. Germline V gene lookup returns CDR1 SGHAT and CDR2 FQNNGV. V was pared by 5 bases and J by 7 bases, with 5 bases of the junction left unmatched. The CDR3 covers 13 residues. The CDR3 DNA reads TGTGCCAGCAGCCCGGACAGGCTGAATGAGCAGTTCTTC. It is translated as CASSPDRLNEQFF.

The genes are TRBV19 and TRBJ2-2; 7 nucleotides agree with TRBD1. The V gene end was trimmed by 6 bases and the J gene end by 4 bases; junction bases not matched to a gene: 11. The CDR3 length is 16 residues. Germline loops: CDR1 LNHDA, CDR2 SQIVND (reference sequence). CDR3 sequence: CASSRPGTEITGELFF. The CDR3 DNA follows: TGTGCCAGTAGCCGCCCGGGGACAGAGATCACCGGGGAGCTGTTTTTT.